The 25 T cell receptor beta chains below were found in one sample sequenced in a study of shared clonotypes between healthy human individuals. TCRdb's copy holds only in-frame clones and misses some; the assay was immunoSEQ multiplex PCR. The sample has 1.5 million to 2.5 million clones; 85% to 95% are singletons. CD45RO negativity and positive selection for CCR7 defined naive CD8 cells, a population that excluded terminally differentiated effector memory CD45RA+ cells. Source material: naive CD8+ T cells sorted from blood. These receptors all come from a man between 18 and 35 years old in good health.

The genes are TRBV7-6 and TRBJ2-1; TRBD1 agrees at 7 bases. The trim removed 1 base at V and 6 bases at J, leaving 3 bases unmatched. The CDR3 runs 14 residues. Germline CDR1 SGHVS, CDR2 FNYEAQ. The CDR3 here is CASSLGGTANEQFF. Written as DNA, the CDR3 is TGTGCCAGCAGCTTAGGGGGGACAGCCAATGAGCAGTTCTTC.

The rearrangement uses TRBV6-1 and TRBJ2-7, with D perhaps matching TRBD2 (6 bases). V lost 1 base and J lost 6, with 13 bases in between. Germline V gives CDR1 MNHNS, CDR2 SASEGT. CDR3 length: 14 residues. The CDR3 reads CASSEGGVGSEQYF. The CDR3 region has the DNA TGTGCCAGCAGTGAAGGCGGGGTAGGGAGCGAGCAGTACTTC.

This clone was seen just once. The chain carries TRBV6-5 and TRBJ2-7, with 7 bases that match TRBD1. The CDR3 length is 15 residues. Germline loops: CDR1 MNHEY, CDR2 SVGAGI. V lost 5 bases to trimming and J lost 2 bases; unmatched junction nucleotides: 9. The CDR3 here is CASSGDRDGAYEQYF. The CDR3, as DNA: TGTGCCAGCAGTGGCGACAGGGACGGGGCCTACGAGCAGTACTTC.

The chain is built from TRBV5-6 and TRBJ2-1, with TRBD2 as a possible D gene (6 bases). Germline V gives CDR1 SGHDT, CDR2 YYEEEE. The CDR3 is 12 residues long. V lost 5 bases and J lost 7, with 10 bases in between. The CDR3: CASSGGINEQFF. DNA for the CDR3: TGTGCCAGCAGTGGAGGGATAAATGAGCAGTTCTTC. Looking up the rest from reference TRBV5-6 and TRBJ2-1 gives the full variable domain: DAGVTQSPTHLIKTRGQQVTLRCSPKSGHDTVSWYQQALGQGPQFIFQYYEEEERQRGNFPDRFSGHQFPNYSSELNVNALLLGDSALYLCASSGGINEQFFGPGTRLTVL.

The chain employs TRBV6-6 and TRBJ1-6; possibly TRBD1 for D (5 bases). Per the germline V gene, CDR1 is MNHNY and CDR2 is SVGAGI (reference sequence). V shed 6 bases and J shed 9 bases, with 21 bases lying between them. CDR3 length: 16 residues. In nucleotides, the CDR3 is TGTGCCAGCAGAACAGCAGGGTTTTTCCGCGGTTCACCCCTCCACTTT. Its translation: CASRTAGFFRGSPLHF.

The rearrangement links TRBV4-3 to TRBJ1-2, with D possibly matching TRBD1 (5 bases). Germline CDR1 is LGHNA and CDR2 is YSLEER. Trimming pared 0 bases from V and 4 bases from J, leaving 12 bases between. CDR3 length equals 15 residues. The CDR3 is CASSQESTGRYGYTF. CDR3 coding DNA: TGCGCCAGCAGCCAAGAGAGTACAGGCCGCTATGGCTACACCTTC.

This clone was picked up one time. J is TRBJ2-7 and V is TRBV27; D is uncertain. This CDR3 has 13 amino acids. The V end lost 4 bases, the J end lost 3 bases, and 10 bases lay between the germline ends. In germline, CDR1 is MNHEY, CDR2 SMNVEV (reference sequence). CDR3 coding DNA: TGTGCCAGCAGTTACTCCACCGGCTACGAGCAGTACTTC. This encodes CASSYSTGYEQYF.

Details on this clone: Other DNA sequences from this sample encode an identical CDR3 as well. The rearrangement links TRBV27 to TRBJ1-2; TRBD1 aligns across 7 bases. The CDR3 loop spans 14 amino acids. The germline V gene has CDR1 MNHEY and CDR2 SMNVEV (reference sequence). With 4 bases clipped from V and 3 bases from J, the junction kept 5 bases outside the gene matches. In DNA, the CDR3 is TGTGCCAGCAGTTGGACAGGTGGCGACTATGGCTACACCTTC. Protein product: CASSWTGGDYGYTF.

This sequence joins TRBV19 and TRBJ2-5; D is perhaps TRBD2 (5 bases). The CDR3 contains 14 residues. V was shortened by 8 bases and J by 0 bases, with 13 bases between the two germline ends. Germline V gene data show CDR1 as LNHDA and CDR2 as SQIVND (reference sequence). The CDR3 protein is CASSKTGYQETQYF. In nucleotides, the CDR3 is TGTGCCAGTTCCAAGACGGGATACCAAGAGACCCAGTACTTC.

The rearrangement uses TRBV27 and TRBJ1-2; 10 bases map to TRBD1. J was trimmed by 4 bases and V by 4 bases; bases with no gene match: 9. Germline CDR1 reads MNHEY; CDR2 reads SMNVEV (reference sequence). The CDR3 runs 16 residues. CDR3 DNA sequence: TGTGCCAGCAGTTCCCTGACAGGGGGCGCTAGCTATGGCTACACCTTC. Protein sequence: CASSSLTGGASYGYTF.

This sequence joins TRBV9 and TRBJ2-7, with TRBD2 matching 9 bases. CDR1 is SGDLS and CDR2 is YYNGEE in the germline V gene. The CDR3 has 14 amino acids. The J segment lost 2 bases and the V segment lost 3 bases, leaving 3 bases of the junction unmatched. The CDR3 here is CASSETSGAYEQYF. The CDR3 DNA sequence: TGTGCCAGCAGCGAGACTAGCGGAGCCTACGAGCAGTACTTC.

This clone is a singleton in its sample. The V call is TRBV5-4, the J call TRBJ2-7, with 8 bases that match TRBD1. This CDR3 is 15 amino acids long. Germline-derived CDR1 and CDR2 are SGHNT and YYREEE (reference sequence). V lost 4 bases to trimming and J lost 4 bases; unmatched junction nucleotides: 10. The CDR3 sequence: CASSRGTGASYEQYF. The DNA of the CDR3 is TGTGCCAGCAGCCGGGGGACAGGCGCCTCATACGAGCAGTACTTC. Full variable domain (missing parts from reference TRBV5-4 and TRBJ2-7): ETGVTQSPTHLIKTRGQQVTLRCSSQSGHNTVSWYQQALGQGPQFIFQYYREEENGRGNFPPRFSGLQFPNYSSELNVNALELDDSALYLCASSRGTGASYEQYFGPGTRLTVT.

This clone showed up just once. The CDR3 DNA is TGTGCCAGCAGTTTAGACGGACCAGGCTACGAGCAGTACTTC. Protein sequence: CASSLDGPGYEQYF. The chain has TRBV6-6 and TRBJ2-7; D remains ambiguous. V lost 4 bases, J lost 3 bases, and 13 bases lay in between. CDR3 length equals 14 residues. Per germline, CDR1 MNHNY and CDR2 SVGAGI (reference sequence).

Turning to this clone: The germline gene is not matched at one end of the junction; a read error may be the cause. The sample has other DNA sequences that encode this CDR3 too. This sequence joins TRBV5-1 and TRBJ1-2; a possible D gene is TRBD1 (5 bases). Germline CDR1 is SGHRS and CDR2 is YFSETQ. The CDR3 is made up of 17 amino acids. The DNA for the CDR3 is TGCGCCAGCAGATTGGGCTCCGGGCCCGTAGACAGATATGGCTACACCTTC. Protein product: CASRLGSGPVDRYGYTF.

The J gene is TRBJ2-1, the V gene TRBV18; the match to TRBD2 covers 7 bases. Germline values: CDR1 KGHSH, CDR2 LQKENI. J gave up 9 bases and V 3 bases, and 5 bases lay outside the gene matches. This CDR3 is built from 13 residues. CDR3 amino acids: CASSPGRELEQFF. Written as DNA, the CDR3 is TGTGCCAGCTCACCGGGGCGGGAGCTTGAGCAGTTCTTC. Drawing the rest from reference TRBV18 and TRBJ2-1, the complete variable domain is NAGVMQNPRHLVRRRGQEARLRCSPMKGHSHVYWYRQLPEEGLKFMVYLQKENIIDESGMPKERFSAEFPKEGPSILRIQQVVRGDSAAYFCASSPGRELEQFFGPGTRLTVL.

The chain employs TRBV11-2 and TRBJ1-2; D is undetermined. There are 14 residues in the CDR3. CDR1 is SGHAT and CDR2 is FQNNGV in the germline V gene. V dropped 5 bases and J dropped 0 bases, with 10 bases sitting between them. The CDR3 region is CASSHYVANYGYTF. The DNA for the CDR3 is TGTGCCAGCAGCCACTACGTAGCTAACTATGGCTACACCTTC.

The gene calls are TRBV11-2 and TRBJ2-7, with TRBD1 as a possible D gene (5 bases). V was clipped by 1 base and J by 3 bases, with 7 bases between them. The V gene's germline CDR1 is SGHAT and CDR2 FQNNGV. This CDR3 has 13 residues. As DNA, the CDR3 is TGTGCCAGCAGCTTAGGACAGTACTACGAGCAGTACTTC. Translated, it gives CASSLGQYYEQYF.

The chain combines TRBV7-8 with TRBJ2-7; possibly TRBD2 for D (6 bases). Germline lookup yields CDR1 SGHVS and CDR2 FQNEAQ. Between the trimmed V and J ends, which lost 2 bases and 4 bases, there was a span of 12 bases. This CDR3 is built from 14 residues. CDR3 amino acids: CASSLMVGGYEQYF. The CDR3 bases are TGTGCCAGCAGCTTAATGGTTGGGGGGTACGAGCAGTACTTC.

The V and J genes are TRBV7-9 and TRBJ2-5, with D possibly being TRBD1 (6 bases). The ends were cut back, 5 bases at V and 1 base at J, with 14 bases in the middle. From germline, CDR1 is SEHNR and CDR2 FQNEAQ (reference sequence). The length of the CDR3 is 15 residues. The CDR3 region has the DNA TGTGCCAGCAGCCCCCTGGACAGCCTCCAAGAGACCCAGTACTTC. As protein: CASSPLDSLQETQYF.

The table lists this clone with a count of one. This chain's CDR3 is CASSGQDSGNPSREQYF. DNA of the CDR3: TGTGCCAGCAGCGGACAGGACAGCGGGAACCCTTCGAGAGAGCAGTACTTC. V is TRBV9 and J is TRBJ2-7; tentative D call: TRBD2 (7 bases). The V end was cut by 3 bases, the J end by 7 bases, with 26 bases between. The CDR3 runs to 17 residues. Germline V lookup: CDR1 SGDLS, CDR2 YYNGEE. The full variable domain, completed using reference TRBV9 and TRBJ2-7, is DSGVTQTPKHLITATGQRVTLRCSPRSGDLSVYWYQQSLDQGLQFLIQYYNGEERAKGNILERFSAQQFPDLHSELNLSSLELGDSALYFCASSGQDSGNPSREQYFGPGTRLTVT.

This chain uses TRBV9 with TRBJ1-3; D remains ambiguous. V was pared by 4 bases and J by 8 bases, with 10 bases between. The germline V gene encodes CDR1 SGDLS and CDR2 YYNGEE. CDR3 length: 12 amino acids. CDR3 bases: TGTGCCAGCAGCCCCCCCCGGTACACCATATATTTT. The encoded protein is CASSPPRYTIYF.

The CDR3 nucleotides read TGTGCCAGCAGTGGGGGGACTAGCAGACCCTACGAGCAGTACTTC. It encodes CASSGGTSRPYEQYF. The V call is TRBV6-4, the J call TRBJ2-7; 9 nucleotides match TRBD2. V lost 4 bases to trimming and J lost 2 bases; unmatched junction nucleotides: 6. The V gene's germline CDR1 is MRHNA and CDR2 SNTAGT. CDR3 size: 15 residues.

This chain connects TRBV4-2 to TRBJ2-5; possibly TRBD1 for D (5 bases). The CDR3 sequence is 17 residues long. Germline V gene lookup returns CDR1 LGHNA and CDR2 YNFKEQ. V was cut by 4 bases and J by 1 base, with 19 bases left in between. The CDR3 loop is CASSPISTGIFQETQYF. CDR3 bases: TGTGCCAGCAGCCCAATATCAACAGGAATATTCCAAGAGACCCAGTACTTC.

With regard to this clone: The sample carries other DNA sequences with the same CDR3. CDR3 residues: CASSVWGRGTDTQYF. The CDR3 nucleotides read TGTGCCAGCAGCGTCTGGGGCAGGGGAACAGATACGCAGTATTTT. This chain uses TRBV9 with TRBJ2-3; D may be TRBD1 (6 bases). The V and J ends lost 2 bases and 3 bases respectively, with 13 bases between them. CDR3 length: 15 amino acids. Germline values: CDR1 SGDLS, CDR2 YYNGEE.

This chain links TRBV30 with TRBJ1-1; no definite D call. From germline, CDR1 is GTSNPN and CDR2 SVGIG (reference sequence). Trimming left V 2 bases short and J 4 bases short, with 11 bases between. The CDR3 is made up of 13 amino acids. The CDR3 loop reads CAWSPPSTTEAFF. In DNA, the CDR3 is TGTGCCTGGAGTCCCCCTTCGACCACTGAAGCTTTCTTT.